What follows is one TCR beta chain and its context. As yet, its antigen is unknown. Data came from immunoSEQ multiplex PCR; TCRdb stores just in-frame clones and leaves some out. Of tens of thousands of clones listed, roughly 66% are singletons. The data are from a study of OX40 agonist ivuxolimab in advanced cancers. Overall study: Given to patients was ivuxolimab, an agonistic anti-OX40 (CD134) antibody. Hepatocellular carcinoma, melanoma, renal cell or head and neck cancer affected the dose-escalation patients.

V shed 7 bases, J shed 0 bases, and the junction held 7 bases outside the gene matches. Looked up from germline, CDR1 is MNHEY and CDR2 is SMNVEV (reference sequence). CDR3 size: 17 residues. Study observations and caveats: Among the lowest peripheral clonal expansion occurred in 0.1-3.0 mg/kg partial responders. CD8+ T cells were the subset that, on average, had more expanded clones than CD4+.

Sample: CD4+ or CD8+ T cells sorted from blood, taken in a trial of the OX40 agonist ivuxolimab. The sequence was obtained from an adult with an advanced solid tumor such as melanoma, head and neck, liver or kidney cancer. The chain uses TRBV27 and TRBJ2-6; 9 bases map to TRBD1. The CDR3 bases are TGTGCCAGCACCTGGGGGACAGGGCTCTCTGGGGCCAACGTCCTGACTTTC. It yields the protein CASTWGTGLSGANVLTF. The full variable domain, with the rest looked up from reference TRBV27 and TRBJ2-6, is EAQVTQNPRYLITVTGKKLTVTCSQNMNHEYMSWYRQDPGLGLRQIYYSMNVEVTDKGDVPEGYKVSRKEKRNFPLILESPSPNQTSLYFCASTWGTGLSGANVLTFGAGSRLTVL.